This is a list of T cell receptor beta chains from one sample in a study of human T cells and chemical hapten exposure. TCRdb itself ran the 5' RACE reads through MiXCR, one entry per CDR3 protein. The data contain roughly 81,000 distinct CDR3 sequences, around 15% of them singletons. The receptor set was obtained from a female donor in good health. Both conserved end residues are trimmed from each CDR3. The order of the fields is V gene, D gene, CDR3 protein. The D gene is left open where the match is weak.

TRBV28,-,ASTLLDSYNEQF
TRBV7-2,-,ASSFYPDTDTQY
TRBV7-9,TRBD2,ASSPAGASSYNEQF
TRBV7-6,-,ASSLVDRPGELF
TRBV7-9,TRBD2,ASSLNRPSGMGETQY
TRBV7-8,-,ASSLDFQSNSPLH
TRBV3-1,TRBD2,ASSPVAGGPRDTQY
TRBV20-1,-,SASRAASYEQY
TRBV20-1,TRBD2,SARGTSGQETQY
TRBV28,-,ASSPGGRAYEQY
TRBV20-1,-,SARDGSAQPQH
TRBV7-8,-,ASSITTGRAQETQY